This TCR beta chain comes out of a study of T-cell reconstitution after alpha-beta-depleted transplantation in children. This clonotype was seen repeatedly, ten times or more. After removal of 1 base from V and 3 bases from J, the junction contained 4 bases not matched to a gene. This CDR3 region has 14 residues. In germline, CDR1 is SQVTM, CDR2 ANQGSEA. Using unique molecular identifiers, the investigators prepared the TCRbeta library. TCRdb independently ran MiXCR on the PCR reads; one entry per CDR3 protein. The sample includes about 640,000 distinct CDR3 sequences, about 15% seen only once; the top ten take approximately 1%.

This chain joins TRBV29-1 and TRBJ2-7; 9 bases are a match to TRBD1. This clonotype was obtained from a human donor who donated a stem cell graft to a child with acute myeloid leukemia. The source was PBMCs from the stem cell graft donor, collected from the stem cell graft. CDR3 DNA: TGCAGCGTTGAAGTCAGGGACAGGGTCTACGAGCAGTACTTC. This translates into CSVEVRDRVYEQYF.